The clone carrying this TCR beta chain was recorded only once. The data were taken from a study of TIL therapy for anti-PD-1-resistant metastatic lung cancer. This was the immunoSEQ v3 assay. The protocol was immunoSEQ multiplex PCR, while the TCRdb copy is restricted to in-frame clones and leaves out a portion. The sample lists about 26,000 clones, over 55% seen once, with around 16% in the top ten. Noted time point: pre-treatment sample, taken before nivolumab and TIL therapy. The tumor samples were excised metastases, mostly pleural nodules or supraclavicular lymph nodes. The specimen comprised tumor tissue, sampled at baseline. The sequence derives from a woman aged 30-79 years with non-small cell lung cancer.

The CDR3 region has the DNA TGTGCCAGTACCAGGACAGGGGCTCTCACCGGGGAGCTGTTTTTT. The encoded protein is CASTRTGALTGELFF. V is TRBV19 and J is TRBJ2-2; 9 nucleotides line up with TRBD1. Germline values: CDR1 LNHDA, CDR2 SQIVND (reference sequence). J gave up 4 bases and V 7 bases, and 7 bases lay outside the gene matches. This CDR3 is built from 15 residues.